This T cell receptor beta chain was sequenced during a study of identical twins (dated by TCRdb to the mid-2010s). Concerning the study at large: To test whether fetal clonotypes persist, this study deep-sequenced TCR alpha and beta repertoires from monozygotic twins, from unrelated adults of various ages, and from cord blood. To rule out contamination, the twin experiments were replicated at different times with different library preparation protocols.

This clonotype was counted ten times or more. What antigen it recognizes has not been identified. No base-level quality is on record; no much larger clone is a single base apart. Results and caveats for the whole study, not just this receptor: Fewer insertions were carried by abundant cord blood beta clonotypes, a similar but weaker trend appeared in young adult naive repertoires, and no such trend appeared in memory repertoires. In monozygotic twins, recombination models systematically underestimated out-of-frame TCR alpha sharing, but the models matched the sharing seen between unrelated individuals. The excess sharing between twins in beta out-of-frame sequences was weaker because fewer shared sequences reduced the signal-to-noise ratio. Compared with coincidental sharing between unrelated individuals, out-of-frame TCR alpha sequences shared between twins had an excess of sequences with low generation probability. Because the same donors could not be followed over many years, the conclusions depended on cross-sectional statistical analysis. Zero-insertion analyses could be partly confounded by invariant T cells such as MAIT and iNKT, although diverse VJ usage argued against such confounding for most clonotypes.

The library was generated by 5' RACE. Sequencing instrument: Illumina HiSeq 2000. A universal primer binding site was added through template switching, and the final cDNA carried a unique molecular identifier so that TCR cDNA molecules could be counted accurately. First-strand cDNA for TCR alpha and beta chains was synthesized from specific primers in the conserved constant-segment region. Each cDNA library was double barcoded, with a SMART-Mk sample barcode plus Illumina barcodes, to control for contamination. TruSeq adapter sequences, together with Illumina sample barcodes, were added in two successive PCR steps. TCR alpha and beta cDNA libraries were sequenced on the Illumina HiSeq platform with custom primers. In the original analysis: MiGEC was used to process raw reads and extract unique molecular identifiers, and MiXCR was used to find CDR3 positions. For each individual, recombination models were inferred using an EM algorithm with the repgenHMM and IGoR tools. Shared clonotype analysis was performed with the tcR package in R, normalizing sharing by the product of cloneset sizes. To study raw recombination without the effects of thymic and clonal selection, out-of-frame nonproductive sequences were analyzed. TCRdb trimmed the raw reads at Q25, called clones with MiXCR and kept productive beta chains. Rows are unified per CDR3 protein, each entry keeping the most common DNA and genes. These V and J calls originate from TCRdb's pipeline instead of the authors' own analysis. The sample table shows roughly 230,000 distinct CDR3 sequences, and around 8.3% are seen once. The leading ten clones occupy 2.5% to 3.5% of the sample.

Only healthy Caucasian donors were included. The twin cohort consisted of three pairs of female monozygotic twins, all aged about 18 to 29 years. Positive isolation kits from Invitrogen were used to isolate CD4+ and CD8+ T cell populations. The germline V gene gives CDR1 as SGHRS and CDR2 as YFSETQ. Trimming accounts for 3 bases at V and 10 bases at J, while the number of junction bases matched to no gene is 9. There are 14 amino acids in the CDR3, from cysteine to phenylalanine inclusive. The entry retains the CDR3 DNA only, 42 bases that are in frame from base 1. These data were also filed under a second study, of yellow fever vaccine responses in identical twins. The other study reports the following: The authors reported that the T cell response to vaccination in identical twins appeared partly convergent and partly personalized. Focusing on identical twins, the study followed the T cell clones that responded to the vaccine, and did so with precision.

The chain links TRBV5-1 with TRBJ2-1; a stretch of 8 junction bases matches TRBD1. This TCR came from a woman under 30 in good health. The sequenced sample consisted of CD8+ T cells sorted from blood. The nucleotide sequence reads TGCGCCAGCAGCTCGAAGAGGACAGGGCAAGAGCAGTTCTTC. Its protein product is CASSSKRTGQEQFF. With the portions outside the CDR3 filled from the reference TRBV5-1 and TRBJ2-1 genes, the complete variable region becomes KAGVTQTPRYLIKTRGQQVTLSCSPISGHRSVSWYQQTPGQGLQFLFEYFSETQRNKGNFPGRFSGRQFSNSRSEMNVSTLELGDSALYLCASSSKRTGQEQFFGPGTRLTVL.